The 13 T cell receptor beta chains reported below all come from one sample, sequenced in a study of identical twins. TCRdb re-derived calls from the 5' RACE reads in MiXCR, one entry per CDR3 protein. The sample has 550,000 to 700,000 distinct CDR3 sequences; 21% are singletons. The same specimen was also included in a second study, on T cells expressing NK-cell markers.

The sample was PBMCs. The source is a woman younger than 30 in good health.

There are a few counts of this clonotype. This chain joins TRBV7-3 and TRBJ2-3; TRBD1 agrees at 7 bases. Germline V gene data show CDR1 as SGHTA and CDR2 as FQGTGA. Trimming cost V 4 bases and J 6 bases; bases outside gene matches: 10. The CDR3 totals 15 residues. CDR3 DNA sequence: TGTGCCAGCAGCTATGGTACAGGGGTATACGATACGCAGTATTTT. Protein product: CASSYGTGVYDTQYF.

The gene calls are TRBV29-1 and TRBJ2-7; D call uncertain. Per the germline V gene, CDR1 is SQVTM and CDR2 is ANQGSEA. Trimming took 7 bases from V and 5 from J, leaving 9 bases between them. The CDR3 totals 10 residues. CDR3 nucleotides: TGCAGCGCCTACCGGGACGAGCAGTACTTC. Translating it yields CSAYRDEQYF.

There are many counts of this clonotype. The chain carries TRBV12-3 or TRBV12-4 and TRBJ2-1; D ambiguous. Trimming took off 6 bases at V and 3 bases at J, with 3 bases between the two ends. The CDR3 totals 11 residues. CDR3 amino acids: CASSRYNEQFF. The CDR3 nucleotides read TGTGCCAGCAGCCGCTACAATGAGCAGTTCTTC.

The chain joins TRBV11-2 to TRBJ1-1; D unresolved. This CDR3 spans 11 amino acids. Looked up from germline, CDR1 is SGHAT and CDR2 is FQNNGV. Trimming left V 5 bases short and J 10 bases short, with 11 bases between. The CDR3 region is CASSLTVGAFF. CDR3 sequence (DNA): TGTGCCAGCAGCCTCACGGTTGGAGCTTTCTTT.

This clonotype was seen only a few times. The J gene is TRBJ1-5, the V gene TRBV27; the D is unclear. This CDR3 spans 13 amino acids. Germline CDR1 and CDR2: MNHEY and SMNVEV (reference sequence). V was trimmed by 4 bases and J by 4 bases, leaving 8 bases between them. This CDR3 reads CASSSWANQPQHF. As DNA, the CDR3 is TGTGCCAGCAGTTCCTGGGCTAATCAGCCCCAGCATTTT.

This clonotype was counted a single time. This chain joins TRBV4-3 and TRBJ2-3, with 8 bases matching TRBD2. The CDR3 loop spans 17 amino acids. V was pared by 0 bases and J by 10 bases, with 15 bases of the junction left unmatched. Germline V gene sequence: CDR1 LGHNA, CDR2 YSLEER. The CDR3 protein is CASSQDVLAALLGPQYF. The DNA of the CDR3 is TGCGCCAGCAGCCAAGATGTACTAGCGGCCCTCCTCGGTCCGCAGTATTTT.

The chain carries TRBV29-1 and TRBJ2-7; D remains unclear. The germline V gene encodes CDR1 SQVTM and CDR2 ANQGSEA. The CDR3 runs 14 residues. The V end was cut by 0 bases, the J end by 0 bases, with 9 bases between. In DNA, the CDR3 is TGCAGCGTTGAAGATCAAGGCAGCTCCTACGAGCAGTACTTC. Translated, it gives CSVEDQGSSYEQYF.

The chain combines TRBV20-1 with TRBJ2-2, with a possible D match to TRBD2 (6 bases). CDR1 and CDR2 from the germline V gene are DFQATT and SNEGSKA (reference sequence). The CDR3 loop spans 15 amino acids. Trimming shortened V by 2 bases and J by 6 bases, and 16 bases separated the two germline ends. The CDR3: CSARRYIGSAGELFF. The DNA for the CDR3 is TGCAGTGCTAGACGCTACATCGGGAGCGCCGGGGAGCTGTTTTTT.

There are many counts of this clonotype. V usage is TRBV12-3 or TRBV12-4 and J usage is TRBJ1-1; D call uncertain. V was pared by 10 bases and J by 4 bases, with 10 bases between. The CDR3 totals 11 residues. CDR3: CATSSGTEAFF. CDR3 nucleotides: TGTGCCACTTCGTCGGGCACTGAAGCTTTCTTT.

This clonotype has more than one count but fewer than ten. The chain couples TRBV20-1 to TRBJ2-7; TRBD2 is a possible D gene (6 bases). Germline V lookup: CDR1 DFQATT, CDR2 SNEGSKA (reference sequence). The length of the CDR3 is 13 residues. V lost 5 bases and J 7 bases, leaving 18 bases between the germline ends. CDR3 loop: CSAGRGDLGEQYF. The CDR3 DNA follows: TGCAGTGCTGGGCGAGGGGACTTGGGGGAGCAGTACTTC.

This clonotype was counted between two and nine times. The DNA for the CDR3 is TGCAGTGCTAGGGGTCCCGGGACAGGGGCTGGAAACACCATATATTTT. It encodes CSARGPGTGAGNTIYF. The chain employs TRBV20-1 and TRBJ1-3; 10 bases map to TRBD1. V was clipped by 3 bases and J by 2 bases; unmatched bases: 7. The CDR3 spans 16 residues. Germline loops: CDR1 DFQATT, CDR2 SNEGSKA (reference sequence).

This clonotype was seen only a few times. The chain uses TRBV10-3 and TRBJ2-1; 11 bases are shared with TRBD2. The CDR3 covers 19 residues. Germline values: CDR1 ENHRY, CDR2 SYGVKD. Trimming cost V 11 bases and J 8 bases; bases outside gene matches: 26. The CDR3 loop is CAARGSYVRLAGIIDEQFF. As DNA, the CDR3 is TGTGCCGCGAGGGGATCCTATGTCAGACTAGCGGGAATTATTGATGAGCAGTTCTTC.

In regard to this clonotype: At one end the junction does not follow the germline gene, possibly because of a read error. The genes are TRBV28 and TRBJ2-3; D possibly corresponds to TRBD2 (5 bases). The CDR3 has 15 residues. The germline V gene has CDR1 MDHEN and CDR2 SYDVKM. CDR3: CACSLTSFYTDTQYF. The CDR3 bases are TGTGCCTGCAGTTTAACTAGTTTCTACACAGATACGCAGTATTTT.